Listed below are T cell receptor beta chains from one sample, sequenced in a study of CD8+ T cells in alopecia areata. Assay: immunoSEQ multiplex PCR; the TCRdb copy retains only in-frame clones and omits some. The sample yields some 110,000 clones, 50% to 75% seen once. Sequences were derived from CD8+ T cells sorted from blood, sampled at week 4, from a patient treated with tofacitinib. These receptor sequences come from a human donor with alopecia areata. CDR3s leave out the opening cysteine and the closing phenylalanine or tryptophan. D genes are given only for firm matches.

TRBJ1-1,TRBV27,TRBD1,ASSRMGDSATEAF
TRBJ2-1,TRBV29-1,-,SVEDGYSYNEQF
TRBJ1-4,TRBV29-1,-,SVEGFEGQGEKLF
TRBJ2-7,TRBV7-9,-,ASSSGSFGYEQY
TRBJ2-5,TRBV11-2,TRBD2,ASSPLAGEQETQY
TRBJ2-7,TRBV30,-,AWTPGTYYEQY
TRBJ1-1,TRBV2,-,ASRVRDGDEAF
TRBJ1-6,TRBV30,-,AWSGVGLKNSPLH
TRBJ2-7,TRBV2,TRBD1,ASSEDRGFYEQY
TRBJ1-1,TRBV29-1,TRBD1,SVVGQGPPEAF
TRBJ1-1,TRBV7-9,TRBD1,ASSLSGTGGYTEAF
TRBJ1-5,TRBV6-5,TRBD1,ASGTGVNQPQH
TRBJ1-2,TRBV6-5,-,ASRPRGRVHYGYT
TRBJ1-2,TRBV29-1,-,SVELDGDYGYT
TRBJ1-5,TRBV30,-,AWSAGQLSNQPQH
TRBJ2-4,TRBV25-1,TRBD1,ASSEGTADIQY
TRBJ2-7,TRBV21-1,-,AITLPGRVGEQY
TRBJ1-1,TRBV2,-,ASMRQTMNTEAF
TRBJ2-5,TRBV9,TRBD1,ASSPTGGGETQY
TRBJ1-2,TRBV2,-,ATRANYGYT
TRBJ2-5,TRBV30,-,AWGGSDRPEETQY
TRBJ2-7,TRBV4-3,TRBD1,ASSQQGGTGGYEQY
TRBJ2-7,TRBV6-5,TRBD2,ASSYPLAGGRYEQY
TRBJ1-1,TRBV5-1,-,ASSLARMNTEAF
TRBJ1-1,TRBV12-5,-,ASGSGTEAF
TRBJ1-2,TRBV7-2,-,ASSPRQVFYGYT
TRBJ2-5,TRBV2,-,ASSEAFEEY
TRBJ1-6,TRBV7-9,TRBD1,ASSSWDRASPLH
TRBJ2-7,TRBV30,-,AWRDKSSYEQY
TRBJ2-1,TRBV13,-,ASSLRRDISYGEQF
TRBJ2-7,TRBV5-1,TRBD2,ASSLSGGFAYEQY
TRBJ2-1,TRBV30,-,AWSVLGPQGGDEQF
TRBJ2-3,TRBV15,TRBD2,ATRLAGATDTQY
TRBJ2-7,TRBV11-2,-,ASSLDRAHSYEQY
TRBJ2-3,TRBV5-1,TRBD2,ASSPKGLAGGTDTQY
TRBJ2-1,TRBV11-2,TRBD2,ASSSGRGGENEQF
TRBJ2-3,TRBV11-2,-,ASSLSTDTQY
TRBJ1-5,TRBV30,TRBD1,AWSIDRGNQPQH
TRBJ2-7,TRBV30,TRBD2,AWSGGLASYEQY
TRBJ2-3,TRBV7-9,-,ASSQNRDTQY
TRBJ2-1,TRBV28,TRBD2,ASSLWTSGFSGNEQF
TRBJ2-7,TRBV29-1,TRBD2,SAGISGGVVYEQY
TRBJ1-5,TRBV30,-,AWSSGRGQPQH
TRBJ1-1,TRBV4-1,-,ASTSFIADVEAF
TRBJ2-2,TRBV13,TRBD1,ASSQRTGYTGELF
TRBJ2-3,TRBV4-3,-,ASSQDRGGPDTQY
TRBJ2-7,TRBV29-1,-,SVESDWGYEQY
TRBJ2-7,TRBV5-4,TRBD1,ASSLGGQLGEQY
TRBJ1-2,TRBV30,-,AWSVVGSDGYT
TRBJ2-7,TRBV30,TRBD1,AWSVDRGSYEQY
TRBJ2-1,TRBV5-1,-,ASSGPGRSSYNEQF